What follows are 6 T cell receptor beta chains derived from one specimen sequenced in a study of T cell responses to AZD1222 COVID-19 vaccine. Method: immunoSEQ multiplex PCR; TCRdb's copy keeps in-frame clones and lacks some. The profile shows approximately 100,000 clones, around 94% of them singletons. Sequencing used peripheral blood, obtained on day 0 of AZD1222 vaccination. The receptors were sampled from an adult in good health.

CDR3 region: CSASVRPVDRRGYTF. CDR3 nucleotides: TGCAGTGCTAGTGTCCGTCCCGTTGATCGTCGTGGCTACACCTTC. The chain has TRBV20-1 and TRBJ1-2; D is ambiguous. The CDR3 consists of 15 residues. The germline V gene encodes CDR1 DFQATT and CDR2 SNEGSKA (reference sequence). V lost 3 bases to trimming and J lost 7 bases, with 21 bases between them.

CDR3 in DNA: TGTGCCAGCAGGCACCGCCGCAGGCCCTACGAGCAGTACTTC. It translates to CASRHRRRPYEQYF. The genes are TRBV28 and TRBJ2-7; D unresolved. The germline CDR1 and CDR2 sequences are MDHEN and SYDVKM. V lost 6 bases, J lost 2 bases, and 14 bases lay in between. The CDR3 has 14 residues.

The chain is built from TRBV7-3 and TRBJ2-1; no definite D call. The V end lost 5 bases, the J end lost 8 bases, and 13 bases lay between the germline ends. The germline V gene has CDR1 SGHTA and CDR2 FQGTGA. The CDR3 has 13 residues. CDR3 protein: CASSDLSRYEQFF. DNA of the CDR3: TGTGCCAGCAGCGACCTAAGCCGGTATGAGCAGTTCTTC.

The V and J genes are TRBV7-8 and TRBJ1-1; the D is unclear. Germline V gene sequence: CDR1 SGHVS, CDR2 FQNEAQ. The V gene lost 5 bases and the J gene lost 5 bases, with 15 bases spanning the gap. The CDR3 extends over 14 amino acids. The CDR3 region has the DNA TGTGCCAGCAGCGAATCACTTGGTAGGACTGAAGCTTTCTTT. Encoded protein: CASSESLGRTEAFF.

Only one count was recorded for this clone. The chain carries TRBV6-5 and TRBJ2-1; 7 bases are a match to TRBD2. Germline lookup yields CDR1 MNHEY and CDR2 SVGAGI. The length of the CDR3 is 15 residues. The junction had 6 bases not matched to a gene; V was cut back by 5 bases and J by 2 bases. In DNA form, the CDR3 reads TGTGCCAGCAGTACCTTAGCGGGCCCCTACAATGAGCAGTTCTTC. It specifies CASSTLAGPYNEQFF.

The chain links TRBV7-8 to TRBJ1-1; D not certain. The germline CDR1 and CDR2 sequences are SGHVS and FQNEAQ. Between the trimmed V and J ends, which lost 1 base and 1 base, there was a span of 10 bases. The CDR3 is 15 amino acids. The chain's CDR3 is CASSLEARENTEAFF. In DNA form, the CDR3 reads TGTGCCAGCAGCTTAGAGGCCCGGGAGAACACTGAAGCTTTCTTT.